Below are 23 T cell receptor beta chains sequenced from a single sample in a study of blood T cells in healthy people across ages. Then a second PCR, running roughly 6 to 12 cycles, was carried out with a sample-barcoded 5' primer and a J-beta primer mix. One entry per CDR3 protein, called by TCRdb with MiXCR from the 5' RACE reads. This table has some 690,000 distinct CDR3 sequences, about 20% appearing once. The sequencing sample was made of blood. These TCRs come from a man between 70 and 80 years old in good health.

This clonotype was counted between two and nine times. The chain is built from TRBV24-1 and TRBJ2-5; 11 nucleotides align to TRBD1. The germline V gene has CDR1 KGHDR and CDR2 SFDVKD. Trimming took 7 bases from V and 5 from J; bases not matched to a gene: 5. The CDR3 consists of 14 residues. This CDR3 is CATRGQGDVETQYF. The CDR3, as DNA: TGTGCCACCAGGGGACAGGGGGATGTGGAGACCCAGTACTTC.

This chain links TRBV5-1 with TRBJ2-3, with TRBD2 matching 9 bases. V lost 0 bases to trimming and J lost 2 bases; unmatched junction nucleotides: 4. The germline V gene has CDR1 SGHRS and CDR2 YFSETQ. The CDR3 consists of 16 residues. The CDR3 protein is CASSLVLAGITDTQYF. CDR3 sequence (DNA): TGCGCCAGCAGCTTGGTCCTAGCGGGAATCACAGATACGCAGTATTTT. Based on the CDR3 plus reference TRBV5-1 and TRBJ2-3, the full variable domain is KAGVTQTPRYLIKTRGQQVTLSCSPISGHRSVSWYQQTPGQGLQFLFEYFSETQRNKGNFPGRFSGRQFSNSRSEMNVSTLELGDSALYLCASSLVLAGITDTQYFGPGTRLTVL.

Only a few counts were recorded for this clonotype. CDR3 nucleotide sequence: TGCAGTGCCAAACACCCTCTCTACGGCTACACCTTC. This sequence encodes CSAKHPLYGYTF. The chain uses TRBV20-1 and TRBJ1-2; D gene unclear. V gave up 6 bases and J gave up 8 bases, with 16 bases separating them. The CDR3 is 12 residues long. Germline CDR1 DFQATT, CDR2 SNEGSKA (reference sequence).

This clonotype was seen a few times. The chain links TRBV6-6 to TRBJ2-4, with D possibly TRBD2 on 5 matching bases. Germline values: CDR1 MNHNY, CDR2 SVGAGI (reference sequence). V was clipped by 2 bases and J by 0 bases, with 14 bases between them. CDR3 length: 17 residues. CDR3: CASSYGSGNLAKNIQYF. The CDR3 DNA follows: TGTGCCAGCAGTTACGGGTCGGGGAATTTAGCCAAAAACATTCAGTACTTC.

V and J are TRBV6-5 and TRBJ2-2, with a weak D call TRBD2 (5 bases). CDR3 length: 15 residues. V was pared by 6 bases and J by 5 bases, with 16 bases between. Germline values: CDR1 MNHEY, CDR2 SVGAGI. CDR3 sequence: CASREGLVTTGELFF. The CDR3 DNA follows: TGTGCCAGCAGAGAGGGATTGGTAACGACCGGGGAGCTGTTTTTT.

The chain recombines TRBV28 with TRBJ1-4; 9 bases fit TRBD1. The CDR3 runs to 14 residues. J lost 10 bases, V lost 2 bases, and 5 bases had no gene match. Germline V gives CDR1 MDHEN, CDR2 SYDVKM. CDR3 loop: CASSLQTGGGKLFF. CDR3 DNA sequence: TGTGCCAGCAGTTTACAGACAGGGGGGGGAAAACTGTTTTTT.

Here the CDR3 reads CASSYILGANVLTF. The CDR3 DNA reads TGTGCCAGCAGTTATATTCTGGGGGCCAACGTCCTGACTTTC. The chain uses TRBV6-5 and TRBJ2-6; D not certain. Looked up from germline, CDR1 is MNHEY and CDR2 is SVGAGI. CDR3 length: 14 residues. The ends were cut back, 3 bases at V and 4 bases at J, with 7 bases in the middle.

This sequence joins TRBV20-1 and TRBJ1-2; 8 bases line up with TRBD1. Per the germline V gene, CDR1 is DFQATT and CDR2 is SNEGSKA (reference sequence). The J segment lost 9 bases and the V segment lost 6 bases, leaving 21 bases of the junction unmatched. The CDR3 is made up of 16 amino acids. The CDR3 protein is CSAQGRTGFPQPSYTF. CDR3 sequence (DNA): TGCAGTGCACAAGGCCGGACAGGGTTTCCCCAACCGAGCTACACCTTC.

This clonotype was found a few times. This chain uses TRBV21-1 with TRBJ2-1; the table's TRBD1 call for D was not verified on the DNA. Gene TRBJ2-7 matches the end of the DNA better, so the J call may be wrong. TRBV21-1 is noted as a pseudogene. The CDR3 is made up of 13 amino acids. Written as DNA, the CDR3 is TGTGCCAGCAGCAAAGGGGACCCATACGAGCAGTACGTC. This codes for CASSKGDPYEQYV.

Note on this clonotype: The junction departs from the called germline gene at one end, perhaps through a read error. This chain uses TRBV4-1 with TRBJ2-4; 10 bases agree with TRBD2. CDR1 and CDR2 from the germline V gene are MGHRA and YSYEKL. The CDR3 contains 19 residues. The CDR3 spells CASSQVEVSGGRYGNIQYF. The DNA for the CDR3 is TGCGCTAGCAGCCAAGTTGAAGTTAGCGGGGGGAGATATGGAAACATTCAGTACTTC.

This clonotype turned up a few times. The rearrangement joins TRBV18 to TRBJ2-1; 15 bases fit TRBD2. The CDR3 is made up of 18 amino acids. Germline trimming cut 3 bases from V and 3 bases from J; bases unmatched to any gene: 6. Germline CDR1 reads KGHSH; CDR2 reads LQKENI. Written as DNA, the CDR3 is TGTGCCAGCTCACCGCCGGGACTAGCGGGAGGTGACTACAATGAGCAGTTCTTC. It translates to CASSPPGLAGGDYNEQFF.

The J gene is TRBJ2-7, the V gene TRBV20-1; unclear D gene. Trimming took off 1 base at V and 2 bases at J, with 9 bases between the two ends. This CDR3 spans 13 amino acids. Germline CDR1 DFQATT, CDR2 SNEGSKA (reference sequence). DNA for the CDR3: TGCAGTGCTAGAGGTCTGGAGCCCTACGAGCAGTACTTC. It is translated as CSARGLEPYEQYF.

The chain employs TRBV27 and TRBJ1-2; 7 positions match TRBD1. This CDR3 is built from 18 residues. Per germline, CDR1 MNHEY and CDR2 SMNVEV (reference sequence). J was trimmed by 5 bases and V by 4 bases; bases with no gene match: 19. DNA of the CDR3: TGTGCCAGCAGTTCCCTTCTTATGGGGACGCAGGGGGAATATGGCTACACCTTC. Protein: CASSSLLMGTQGEYGYTF.

This clonotype came up a few times. This chain joins TRBV5-1 and TRBJ1-1; TRBD1 matches at 9 bases. The CDR3 sequence is 16 residues long. Germline V gene lookup returns CDR1 SGHRS and CDR2 YFSETQ. V dropped 3 bases and J dropped 0; count of bases not matched to a gene: 6. CDR3 nucleotide sequence: TGCGCCAGCAGCTCCGGGACAGGGTTCATGAACACTGAAGCTTTCTTT. Translation: CASSSGTGFMNTEAFF.

Concerning this clonotype itself: This CDR3 fails to terminate in the conserved phenylalanine or tryptophan, so it likely reflects a read error. The chain couples TRBV5-1 to TRBJ1-1; D remains ambiguous. V was pared by 4 bases and J by 2 bases, with 9 bases between. There are 13 residues in the CDR3. CDR1 SGHRS and CDR2 YFSETQ come from the germline V gene. This chain's CDR3 is CASSGGVNTEAFS. The CDR3 coding sequence is TGCGCCAGCAGCGGCGGAGTTAACACTGAAGCTTTCTCT.

This clonotype was counted ten times or more. This rearrangement joins TRBV28 to TRBJ2-5, with 7 bases fitting TRBD1. Gene TRBJ2-7 matches the end of the DNA better, so the J call may be wrong. This CDR3 is built from 14 residues. CDR1 is MDHEN and CDR2 is SYDVKM in the germline V gene. This CDR3 reads CASSLPGQSYEQYF. As DNA, the CDR3 is TGTGCCAGCAGTTTACCGGGACAGTCCTACGAGCAGTACTTC.

The rearrangement links TRBV5-1 to TRBJ1-3; D is ambiguous. Germline assignment: CDR1 SGHRS and CDR2 YFSETQ. Trimming left V 2 bases short and J 1 base short, with 10 bases between. CDR3 length: 15 amino acids. The CDR3 DNA reads as TGCGCCAGCAGCTTCGACCCGAGGTCTGGAAACACCATATATTTT. Its protein product is CASSFDPRSGNTIYF.

CDR3 protein: CATSRGTEAFF. The CDR3 DNA reads TGTGCCACCAGCCGGGGCACTGAAGCTTTCTTT. The gene calls are TRBV24-1 and TRBJ1-1; D unresolved. The CDR3 runs to 11 residues. CDR1 and CDR2 from the germline V gene are KGHDR and SFDVKD. With 7 bases removed from V and 4 bases from J, the gap between germline ends came to 6 bases.

The chain links TRBV7-3 to TRBJ2-3, with 9 bases that match TRBD2. With V trimmed by 5 bases and J by 8 bases, 11 bases remained unmatched. The germline gives CDR1 SGHTA, CDR2 FQGTGA. The CDR3 has 15 residues. CDR3 loop: CASSVPGLAPGTQYF. The CDR3 coding sequence is TGTGCCAGCAGCGTTCCGGGACTAGCCCCCGGTACGCAGTATTTT.

The chain recombines TRBV3-1 with TRBJ1-1, with TRBD1 identical over 7 bases. Germline loops: CDR1 LGHDT, CDR2 YNNKEL (reference sequence). The CDR3 covers 14 residues. V dropped 7 bases and J dropped 0; count of bases not matched to a gene: 5. Written as DNA, the CDR3 is TGTGCCAGCAAGACAGGGAGCATGAACACTGAAGCTTTCTTT. Its protein product is CASKTGSMNTEAFF.

The V call is TRBV20-1, the J call TRBJ2-1; D gene unclear. Germline V CDR1 and CDR2: DFQATT, SNEGSKA (reference sequence). V was clipped by 7 bases and J by 12 bases, with 22 bases between them. The CDR3 is 13 amino acids. CDR3 region: CSVFSGTDVGQFF. For the CDR3, the DNA is TGCAGTGTCTTTTCGGGTACAGACGTTGGGCAGTTCTTC.

The table lists this clonotype with a few counts. The V call is TRBV20-1, the J call TRBJ2-5; no definite D call. The CDR3 totals 12 residues. Trimming removed 3 bases from V and 2 bases from J, with 7 bases in between. The germline V gene has CDR1 DFQATT and CDR2 SNEGSKA (reference sequence). The DNA of the CDR3 is TGCAGTGCTAGGATCAGGCAAGAGACCCAGTACTTC. This translates into CSARIRQETQYF.

This clonotype was seen only a few times. The chain employs TRBV18 and TRBJ2-1, with a weak D call TRBD1 (5 bases). The J call may not be correct, given that the DNA end is closer to TRBJ2-7. This CDR3 region has 12 residues. Germline CDR1 reads KGHSH; CDR2 reads LQKENI. The DNA of the CDR3 is TGTGCCAGCTCACCTACAGGAGACGAGCAGTACTTC. This gives the protein CASSPTGDEQYF.